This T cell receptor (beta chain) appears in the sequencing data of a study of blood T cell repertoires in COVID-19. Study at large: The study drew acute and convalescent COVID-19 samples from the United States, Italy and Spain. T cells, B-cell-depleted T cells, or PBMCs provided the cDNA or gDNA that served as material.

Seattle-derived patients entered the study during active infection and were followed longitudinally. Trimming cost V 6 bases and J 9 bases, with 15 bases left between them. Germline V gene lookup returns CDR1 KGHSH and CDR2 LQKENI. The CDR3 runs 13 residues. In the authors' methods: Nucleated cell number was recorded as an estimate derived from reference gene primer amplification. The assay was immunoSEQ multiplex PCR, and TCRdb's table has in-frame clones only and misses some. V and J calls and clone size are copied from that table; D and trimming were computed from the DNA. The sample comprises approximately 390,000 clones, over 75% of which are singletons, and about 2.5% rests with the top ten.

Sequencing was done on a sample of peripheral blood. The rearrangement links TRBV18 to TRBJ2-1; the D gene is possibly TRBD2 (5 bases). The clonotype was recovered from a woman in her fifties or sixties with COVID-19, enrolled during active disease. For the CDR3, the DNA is TGTGCCAGCTCGCCCCCGGGGTGGCGTGAGCAGTTCTTC. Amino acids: CASSPPGWREQFF.